This T cell receptor (beta chain) was captured by sequencing in a study of blood T cell repertoires in COVID-19. Study-wide context: The United States, Italy and Spain provided the acute and convalescent COVID-19 samples. Sources were T cells, B-cell-depleted T cells, or PBMCs; the material itself was cDNA or gDNA.

In the original analysis: Nucleated cell number was recorded as an estimate derived from reference gene primer amplification. Assay: immunoSEQ multiplex PCR; the TCRdb copy retains only in-frame clones and omits some. V, J and clone size were drawn from that table, and D and trimming were deduced from the DNA. The sample yields some 160,000 clones, around 75% seen once. There are 18 residues in the CDR3. Looked up from germline, CDR1 is MGHRA and CDR2 is YSYEKL. Trimming pared 2 bases from V and 0 bases from J, leaving 16 bases between. The chain combines TRBV4-1 with TRBJ2-2; D possibly corresponds to TRBD2 (6 bases). Sequencing used peripheral blood. The TCR originated in a woman of 80 years or more with acute or convalescent COVID-19. The CDR3 coding sequence is TGCGCCAGCAGCCAAAGACCTAGCGAGAATACGAACACCGGGGAGCTGTTTTTT. It specifies CASSQRPSENTNTGELFF.